Presented here are 8 T cell receptor beta chains from one specimen sequenced in a study of CD8+ T cells in alopecia areata. Sequencing used cDNA as its template, made by extracting RNA and reverse transcribing it. The method was immunoSEQ multiplex PCR; TCRdb's version includes in-frame clones alone and lacks a portion of them. The table includes over 150,000 clones, roughly 60% detected once. The source was CD4+ T cells sorted from blood, collected at week 0. The receptors come from a human donor with alopecia areata.

CDR3 DNA: TGTGCCAGCAGTCGCGACAGTACTGCGGGGACCCAGCATTTT. Its translation: CASSRDSTAGTQHF. This rearrangement joins TRBV6-5 to TRBJ1-5, with a weak D call TRBD1 (5 bases). CDR3 length: 14 residues. V shed 5 bases and J shed 11 bases, with 19 bases lying between them. Germline V gives CDR1 MNHEY, CDR2 SVGAGI.

The CDR3 sequence: CASSERGYYEQYF. The CDR3 DNA sequence: TGTGCCAGCAGTGAGCGGGGGTACTACGAGCAGTACTTC. The V call is TRBV2, the J call TRBJ2-7, with TRBD2 matching 7 bases. The CDR3 sequence is 13 residues long. CDR1 and CDR2 (germline): SNHLY, FYNNEI. V was pared by 3 bases and J by 3 bases, with 2 bases of the junction left unmatched.

The chain combines TRBV25-1 with TRBJ2-7; D is ambiguous. Trimming took off 7 bases at V and 1 base at J, with 11 bases between the two ends. There are 13 residues in the CDR3. CDR1 is MGHDK and CDR2 is SYGVNS in the germline V gene. The CDR3 DNA reads TGTGCCAGCACCTCTGGGCAGTCCTACGAGCAGTACTTC. It specifies CASTSGQSYEQYF.

The chain couples TRBV5-1 to TRBJ2-4; perhaps TRBD1 as D (5 bases). The germline V gene has CDR1 SGHRS and CDR2 YFSETQ. The length of the CDR3 is 13 residues. V was shortened by 6 bases and J by 5 bases, with 12 bases between the two germline ends. The DNA for the CDR3 is TGCGCCAGCACCCAGGGAAACGAAAACATTCAGTACTTC. It is translated as CASTQGNENIQYF.

The chain carries TRBV25-1 and TRBJ1-6, with D maybe TRBD1 (5 bases). The CDR3 is made up of 13 amino acids. The V gene's germline CDR1 is MGHDK and CDR2 SYGVNS. V was cut by 6 bases and J by 5 bases, with 8 bases left in between. DNA of the CDR3: TGTGCCAGCAGATTAGGGGATAATTCACCCCTCCACTTT. The encoded protein is CASRLGDNSPLHF.

This chain links TRBV5-1 with TRBJ1-1; D gene uncertain. Trimming pared 0 bases from V and 0 bases from J, leaving 12 bases between. The CDR3 consists of 16 residues. Germline CDR1 and CDR2: SGHRS and YFSETQ. The CDR3 protein is CASSLDSAPMNTEAFF. CDR3 sequence (DNA): TGCGCCAGCAGCTTGGATTCCGCCCCCATGAACACTGAAGCTTTCTTT.

This rearrangement joins TRBV10-3 to TRBJ1-4; a weak D match, TRBD1 (5 bases). Germline V lookup: CDR1 ENHRY, CDR2 SYGVKD. The CDR3 loop spans 13 amino acids. V lost 2 bases, J lost 14 bases, and 15 bases lay in between. CDR3 DNA sequence: TGTGCCATCAGTGAGGGGACCTCGGAAGGTCTGTTTTTT. Translating it yields CAISEGTSEGLFF.

This chain joins TRBV29-1 and TRBJ2-1; 12 bases are a match to TRBD2. The CDR3 loop spans 17 amino acids. Germline CDR1 is SQVTM and CDR2 is ANQGSEA. Trimming took 6 bases from V and 4 from J; bases not matched to a gene: 13. The CDR3 DNA is TGCAGCGTATGCAATCTAGCGGGGGGGCCAAAGTACAATGAGCAGTTCTTC. Translated, it gives CSVCNLAGGPKYNEQFF.